The 5 T cell receptor beta chains below come from one sample, sequenced in a study of blood T cell repertoires in COVID-19. Sequencing used immunoSEQ multiplex PCR; TCRdb keeps in-frame clones, though not all of them. The profile covers roughly 330,000 clones, with roughly 90% appearing a single time and 3.5% to 4.5% taken by the ten largest. Material for sequencing was peripheral blood. The receptors originated from a woman aged 45-65 years with active or convalescent COVID-19.

The J gene is TRBJ1-1, the V gene TRBV7-9, with D tentatively TRBD1 (6 bases). CDR1 is SEHNR, CDR2 FQNEAQ, per germline (reference sequence). CDR3 length equals 15 residues. The V and J ends lost 8 bases and 2 bases respectively, with 18 bases between them. The CDR3 bases are TGTGCCAGCCAGAGAACAGGGCTGGGAAACACTGAAGCTTTCTTT. It translates to CASQRTGLGNTEAFF.

This clone was detected once. This sequence joins TRBV2 and TRBJ2-2; possible D gene TRBD2, 6 bases. The CDR3 has 14 amino acids. The V end lost 3 bases, the J end lost 3 bases, and 8 bases lay between the germline ends. Germline V lookup: CDR1 SNHLY, CDR2 FYNNEI. CDR3 sequence: CASSEGLHTGELFF. The CDR3 nucleotides are TGTGCCAGCAGTGAGGGACTGCACACCGGGGAGCTGTTTTTT. The full variable domain, in which reference TRBV2 and TRBJ2-2 provide the parts outside the CDR3, is EPEVTQTPSHQVTQMGQEVILRCVPISNHLYFYWYRQILGQKVEFLVSFYNNEISEKSEIFDDQFSVERPDGSNFTLKIRSTKLEDSAMYFCASSEGLHTGELFFGEGSRLTVL.

The chain couples TRBV30 to TRBJ1-1; tentative D call: TRBD1 (5 bases). The CDR3 is made up of 11 amino acids. Germline V CDR1 and CDR2: GTSNPN, SVGIG (reference sequence). V was shortened by 1 base and J by 8 bases, with 8 bases between the two germline ends. Here the CDR3 DNA reads TGTGCCTGGAGTGGACAGAACGAAGCTTTCTTT. Residues: CAWSGQNEAFF.

The V gene is TRBV11-1, the J gene TRBJ2-7, with a possible D match to TRBD2 (5 bases). The germline V gene encodes CDR1 SGHAT and CDR2 FQDESV (reference sequence). The CDR3 has 15 residues. Trimming shortened V by 3 bases and J by 0 bases, and 12 bases separated the two germline ends. As DNA, the CDR3 is TGTGCCAGCAGCTTGAGCGACGGACTCTCCTACGAGCAGTACTTC. This encodes CASSLSDGLSYEQYF. Combining the CDR3 with reference TRBV11-1 and TRBJ2-7 gives the whole variable domain EAEVAQSPRYKITEKSQAVAFWCDPISGHATLYWYRQILGQGPELLVQFQDESVVDDSQLPKDRFSAERLKGVDSTLKIQPAELGDSAMYLCASSLSDGLSYEQYFGPGTRLTVT.

This clone appeared a single time. The chain joins TRBV7-8 to TRBJ2-3; a weak D match, TRBD2 (7 bases). The CDR3 length is 14 residues. V was cut by 5 bases and J by 5 bases, with 14 bases left in between. Germline CDR1 SGHVS, CDR2 FQNEAQ. The CDR3 DNA follows: TGTGCCAGCAGCCCCCGGGGGGCCGTAGATACGCAGTATTTT. Translated, it gives CASSPRGAVDTQYF.